These 10 T cell receptor beta chains came from one sample sequenced in a study of T-cell memory formation after mild COVID-19 (dated by TCRdb to about 2021). Library creation used 5' RACE. Sequencing relied on an Illumina NovaSeq 6000. TCRdb reran the public reads through fastp at Q25 and MiXCR, keeping productive beta chains. Entries are consolidated by CDR3 protein sequence, retaining the most common genes and DNA. The sample has 450,000 to 650,000 distinct CDR3 sequences on record, roughly 20% of them singletons. The ten largest account for approximately 8% of the sample. The sequenced sample was PBMCs or a T cell subset sorted from them (not recorded which). Receptor source: an adult woman who had mild COVID-19 (a few samples of this study predate the infection). The sample titles of this study are shuffled in the database, so cell type and time point are left out; the donor was told from shared clones.

This clonotype was observed a handful of times. The chain has TRBV12-3 or TRBV12-4 and TRBJ1-1; TRBD1 is a possible D gene (6 bases). V was trimmed by 3 bases and J by 1 base, leaving 9 bases between them. The CDR3 covers 14 residues. The CDR3 bases are TGTGCCAGCAGTTTCAGGGGTAAGAACACTGAAGCTTTCTTT. This encodes CASSFRGKNTEAFF.

V is TRBV11-2 and J is TRBJ2-5, with D possibly TRBD2 on 5 matching bases. Trimming removed 4 bases at V and 7 bases at J, with 7 bases between. Germline lookup yields CDR1 SGHAT and CDR2 FQNNGV. The CDR3 consists of 11 residues. CDR3 amino acids: CASSSSLTQYF. CDR3 coding DNA: TGTGCCAGCAGCTCTAGCCTGACCCAGTACTTC.

There are a few counts of this clonotype. The chain employs TRBV20-1 and TRBJ2-3; 9 bases fit TRBD2. V was pared by 0 bases and J by 0 bases, with 7 bases of the junction left unmatched. The CDR3 runs 17 residues. Germline V gene sequence: CDR1 DFQATT, CDR2 SNEGSKA (reference sequence). This CDR3 reads CSARDHRTSVSTDTQYF. The CDR3 bases are TGCAGTGCTAGAGATCACCGGACTAGCGTAAGCACAGATACGCAGTATTTT.

This clonotype was seen a few times. The chain joins TRBV28 to TRBJ2-3; 10 nucleotides match TRBD2. CDR3 length: 16 residues. CDR1 is MDHEN and CDR2 is SYDVKM in the germline V gene. The J segment lost 6 bases and the V segment lost 3 bases, leaving 9 bases of the junction unmatched. The CDR3 nucleotides read TGTGCCAGCAGTTTTGGGCTAGCGGGGGCCGGGGATACGCAGTATTTT. Translating it yields CASSFGLAGAGDTQYF.

The CDR3: CASSQLQNTEAFF. Written as DNA, the CDR3 is TGTGCCAGCAGCCAACTACAGAACACTGAAGCTTTCTTT. The chain combines TRBV3-1 with TRBJ1-1; D gene uncertain. V was cut by 2 bases and J by 1 base, with 5 bases left in between. This CDR3 comprises 13 residues. Germline V gives CDR1 LGHDT, CDR2 YNNKEL (reference sequence).

The chain uses TRBV6-1 and TRBJ2-3; D is tentatively TRBD1 or TRBD2 (6 bases each). Germline CDR1 MNHNS, CDR2 SASEGT. Trimming took 6 bases from V and 5 from J, leaving 12 bases between them. This CDR3 region has 13 residues. In DNA form, the CDR3 reads TGTGCCAGCAGGCGGGACACGGGAGATACGCAGTATTTT. Amino acid sequence: CASRRDTGDTQYF.

This clonotype was observed many times. The rearrangement uses TRBV4-1 and TRBJ2-4; D not certain. V lost 0 bases and J lost 0, with 15 bases in between. Germline-derived CDR1 and CDR2 are MGHRA and YSYEKL. This CDR3 is 18 amino acids long. This chain's CDR3 is CASSQDFETIIAKNIQYF. As DNA, the CDR3 is TGCGCCAGCAGCCAAGATTTTGAGACAATAATAGCCAAAAACATTCAGTACTTC.

V is TRBV5-6 and J is TRBJ2-7; D call uncertain. The CDR3 sequence is 13 residues long. Looked up from germline, CDR1 is SGHDT and CDR2 is YYEEEE. Trimming removed 0 bases from V and 1 base from J, with 5 bases in between. CDR3 sequence: CASSLATSYEQYF. The CDR3 DNA reads as TGTGCCAGCAGCTTGGCTACGTCCTACGAGCAGTACTTC.

J is TRBJ2-3 and V is TRBV2; 10 bases are a match to TRBD1. With V trimmed by 6 bases and J by 1 base, 10 bases remained unmatched. CDR3 length: 17 residues. Germline V gene sequence: CDR1 SNHLY, CDR2 FYNNEI. In DNA form, the CDR3 reads TGTGCCAGCAGAATAGATGCCGGGACAGGGGGCACAGATACGCAGTATTTT. As protein: CASRIDAGTGGTDTQYF. The full variable domain, rest sourced from reference TRBV2 and TRBJ2-3, is EPEVTQTPSHQVTQMGQEVILRCVPISNHLYFYWYRQILGQKVEFLVSFYNNEISEKSEIFDDQFSVERPDGSNFTLKIRSTKLEDSAMYFCASRIDAGTGGTDTQYFGPGTRLTVL.

The chain is built from TRBV29-1 and TRBJ1-2; possibly TRBD1 for D (6 bases). Per the germline V gene, CDR1 is SQVTM and CDR2 is ANQGSEA. This CDR3 comprises 13 residues. V shed 0 bases and J shed 5 bases, with 10 bases lying between them. The DNA of the CDR3 is TGCAGCGTTGAAGAGGGGGGGACATATGGCTACACCTTC. Amino acids: CSVEEGGTYGYTF.